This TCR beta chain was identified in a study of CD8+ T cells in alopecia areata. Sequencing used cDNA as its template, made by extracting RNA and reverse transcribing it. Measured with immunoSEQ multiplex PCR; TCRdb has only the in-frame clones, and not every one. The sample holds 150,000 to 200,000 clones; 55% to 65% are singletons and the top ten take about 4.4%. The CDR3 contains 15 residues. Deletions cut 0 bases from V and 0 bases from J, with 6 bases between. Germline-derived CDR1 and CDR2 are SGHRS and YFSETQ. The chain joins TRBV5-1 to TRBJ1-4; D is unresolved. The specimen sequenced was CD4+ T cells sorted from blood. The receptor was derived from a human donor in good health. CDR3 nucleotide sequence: TGCGCCAGCAGCTTGGAAAGGGCAACTAATGAAAAACTGTTTTTT. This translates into CASSLERATNEKLFF.